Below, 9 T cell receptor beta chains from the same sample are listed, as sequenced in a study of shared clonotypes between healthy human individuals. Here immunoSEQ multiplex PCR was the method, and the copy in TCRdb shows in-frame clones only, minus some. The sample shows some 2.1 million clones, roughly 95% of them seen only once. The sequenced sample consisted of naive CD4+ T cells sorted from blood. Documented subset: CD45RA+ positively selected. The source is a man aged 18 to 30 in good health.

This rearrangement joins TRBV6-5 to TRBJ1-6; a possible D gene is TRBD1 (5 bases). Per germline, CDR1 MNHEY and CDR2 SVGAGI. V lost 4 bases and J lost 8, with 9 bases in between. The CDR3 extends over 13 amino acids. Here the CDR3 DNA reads TGTGCCAGCAGTTCAGGGAGAGATTCACCCCTCCACTTT. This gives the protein CASSSGRDSPLHF.

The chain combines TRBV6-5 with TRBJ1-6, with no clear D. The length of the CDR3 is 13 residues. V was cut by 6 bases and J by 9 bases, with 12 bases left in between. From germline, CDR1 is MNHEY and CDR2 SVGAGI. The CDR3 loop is CASRLQKGSPLHF. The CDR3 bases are TGTGCCAGCAGACTCCAAAAGGGTTCACCCCTCCACTTT.

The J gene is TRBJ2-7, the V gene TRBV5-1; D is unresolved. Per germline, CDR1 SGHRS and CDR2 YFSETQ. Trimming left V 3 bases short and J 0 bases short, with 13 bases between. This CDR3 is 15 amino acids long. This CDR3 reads CASSWAGPSSYEQYF. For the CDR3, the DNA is TGCGCCAGCAGCTGGGCCGGACCTTCCTCCTACGAGCAGTACTTC.

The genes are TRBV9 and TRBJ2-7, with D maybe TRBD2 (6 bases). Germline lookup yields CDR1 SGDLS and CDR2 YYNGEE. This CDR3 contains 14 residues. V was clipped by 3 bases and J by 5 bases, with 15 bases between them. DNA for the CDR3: TGTGCCAGCAGCGCTGAAGGGAGGTTGGACGAGCAGTACTTC. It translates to CASSAEGRLDEQYF.

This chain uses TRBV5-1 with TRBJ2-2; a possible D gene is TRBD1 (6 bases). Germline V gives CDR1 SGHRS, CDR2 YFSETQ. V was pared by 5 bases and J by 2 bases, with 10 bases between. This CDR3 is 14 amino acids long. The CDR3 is CASRRTVNTGELFF. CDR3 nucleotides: TGCGCCAGCAGACGGACAGTCAACACCGGGGAGCTGTTTTTT. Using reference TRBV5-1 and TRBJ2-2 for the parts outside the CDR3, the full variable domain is KAGVTQTPRYLIKTRGQQVTLSCSPISGHRSVSWYQQTPGQGLQFLFEYFSETQRNKGNFPGRFSGRQFSNSRSEMNVSTLELGDSALYLCASRRTVNTGELFFGEGSRLTVL.

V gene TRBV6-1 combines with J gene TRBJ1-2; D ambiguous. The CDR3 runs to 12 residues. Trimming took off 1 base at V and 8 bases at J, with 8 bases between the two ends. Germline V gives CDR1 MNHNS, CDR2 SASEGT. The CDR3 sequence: CASSEVGRGYTF. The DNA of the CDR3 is TGTGCCAGCAGTGAAGTCGGACGGGGCTACACCTTC.

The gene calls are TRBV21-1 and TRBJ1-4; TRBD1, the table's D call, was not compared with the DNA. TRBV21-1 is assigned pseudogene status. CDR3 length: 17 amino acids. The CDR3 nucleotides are TGTGCCAGCAGCCACCCGCGACAGGGGGCACGAGATGAAAAACTGTTTTTT. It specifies CASSHPRQGARDEKLFF.

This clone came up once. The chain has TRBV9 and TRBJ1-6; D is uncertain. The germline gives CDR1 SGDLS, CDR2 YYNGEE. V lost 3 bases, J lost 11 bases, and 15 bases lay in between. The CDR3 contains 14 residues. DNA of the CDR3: TGTGCCAGCAGCGCCCTCACCGTTGGGACACCCCTCCACTTT. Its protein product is CASSALTVGTPLHF.

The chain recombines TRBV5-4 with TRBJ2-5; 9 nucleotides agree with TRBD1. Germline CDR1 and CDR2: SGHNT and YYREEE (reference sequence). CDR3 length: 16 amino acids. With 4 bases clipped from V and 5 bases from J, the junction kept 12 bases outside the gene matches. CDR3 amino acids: CASSRPDRGVGETQYF. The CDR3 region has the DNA TGTGCCAGCAGCCGCCCGGACAGGGGAGTGGGGGAGACCCAGTACTTC.